This TCR beta chain came from a study of T cell repertoires in cytomegalovirus infection. About the study: Indicated by public TCR beta signatures were CMV infection and matching HLA type. Findings and caveats of the study: Dominating the ex vivo response were HLA-C-restricted CMV-specific TCR beta clonotypes.

The CDR3 totals 15 residues. Germline-derived CDR1 and CDR2 are MNHEY and SMNVEV (reference sequence). V lost 5 bases and J lost 0, with 11 bases in between. This clonotype has only a few counts. Its antigen is unidentified. A single record per CDR3 protein comes from TCRdb applying MiXCR to the reads. The sample lists 150,000 or so distinct CDR3 sequences, about 20% occurring once. This material consisted of CD8+ T cells from cultured PBMCs, taken from culture after CMV antigen stimulation. The rearrangement uses TRBV27 and TRBJ1-5, with D maybe TRBD1 (5 bases). This TCR derives from a human donor in good health (CMV status not recorded). Some clones in this sample may be carry-over from other donors' samples. The CDR3 DNA reads TGTGCCAGCAGTACAACGGGGGGTAGCAATCAGCCCCAGCATTTT. This sequence encodes CASSTTGGSNQPQHF.